These T cell receptor beta chains were read from a single sample in a study of identical twins. From the 5' RACE reads, TCRdb called clonotypes with MiXCR, one entry per CDR3 protein. The data show 1.5 million to 2 million distinct CDR3 sequences, about 32% seen once. Sample: cord blood. The receptors were gathered from a newborn girl in good health. The CDR3 runs from the conserved cysteine through the conserved F or W. A D gene is named only where the DNA matches it firmly. A row's size may be missing; if present it is once, few, many or a size class.

cdr3_aa: CAITYRSESSYNSPLHF; cdr3_nt: TGTGCCATCACCTACAGGTCCGAGAGCTCCTATAATTCACCCCTCCACTTT; j_call: TRBJ1-6; d_call: .; v_call: TRBV10-3; clone_size: .
cdr3_aa: CSARSTVEVYGYTF; cdr3_nt: TGCAGTGCTAGGTCGACAGTCGAAGTCTATGGCTACACCTTC; j_call: TRBJ1-2; d_call: .; v_call: TRBV20-1; clone_size: few
cdr3_aa: CNANRNNQPQHF; cdr3_nt: TGCAATGCTAATCGGAACAATCAGCCCCAGCATTTT; j_call: TRBJ1-5; d_call: .; v_call: TRBV20-1; clone_size: once
cdr3_aa: CASSQVEGGYNEQFF; cdr3_nt: TGTGCCAGCAGCCAAGTCGAGGGGGGGTACAATGAGCAGTTCTTC; j_call: TRBJ2-1; d_call: .; v_call: TRBV3-1; clone_size: .
cdr3_aa: CASSLNSLAGVLSSYEQYF; cdr3_nt: TGCGCCAGCAGCTTGAATTCACTAGCGGGGGTCCTGAGCTCCTACGAGCAGTACTTC; j_call: TRBJ2-7; d_call: TRBD2; v_call: TRBV5-1; clone_size: .
cdr3_aa: CASGTSGRAFEQYF; cdr3_nt: TGTGCCAGCGGAACTAGCGGGAGGGCCTTCGAGCAGTACTTC; j_call: TRBJ2-7; d_call: TRBD2; v_call: TRBV6-2/TRBV6-3; clone_size: .
cdr3_aa: CASSQVRLDRGQETQYF; cdr3_nt: TGTGCCAGCAGCCAAGTAAGGCTCGACAGGGGCCAAGAGACCCAGTACTTC; j_call: TRBJ2-5; d_call: TRBD1; v_call: TRBV3-1; clone_size: .
cdr3_aa: CSAPHPNEQFF; cdr3_nt: TGCAGTGCTCCGCACCCAAATGAGCAGTTCTTC; j_call: TRBJ2-1; d_call: .; v_call: TRBV20-1; clone_size: .
cdr3_aa: CSANRDRGRKAFF; cdr3_nt: TGCAGTGCAAACCGGGACAGGGGGCGCAAAGCTTTCTTT; j_call: TRBJ1-1; d_call: TRBD1; v_call: TRBV20-1; clone_size: .
cdr3_aa: CACRELAGGPVYNEQFF; cdr3_nt: TGTGCCTGCAGGGAACTAGCGGGGGGGCCTGTTTACAATGAGCAGTTCTTC; j_call: TRBJ2-1; d_call: TRBD2; v_call: TRBV12-3/TRBV12-4; clone_size: once
cdr3_aa: CASSLVQGRDYGYTF; cdr3_nt: TGTGCCAGCAGCTTAGTACAGGGGAGGGACTATGGCTACACCTTC; j_call: TRBJ1-2; d_call: TRBD1; v_call: TRBV7-9; clone_size: .
cdr3_aa: CATGYSGRGTDTQYF; cdr3_nt: TGTGCCACCGGCTATAGCGGGAGAGGAACAGATACGCAGTATTTT; j_call: TRBJ2-3; d_call: TRBD2; v_call: TRBV24-1; clone_size: few
cdr3_aa: CASRWGARNTEAFF; cdr3_nt: TGTGCCAGCAGATGGGGGGCACGGAACACTGAAGCTTTCTTT; j_call: TRBJ1-1; d_call: .; v_call: TRBV6-5; clone_size: .
cdr3_aa: CASSLVGRGNIQYF; cdr3_nt: TGTGCCAGCAGTTTAGTTGGCAGGGGAAACATTCAGTACTTC; j_call: TRBJ2-4; d_call: .; v_call: TRBV12-3/TRBV12-4; clone_size: few
cdr3_aa: CASSFDMNTEAFF; cdr3_nt: TGTGCCAGCAGTTTTGACATGAACACTGAAGCTTTCTTT; j_call: TRBJ1-1; d_call: .; v_call: TRBV12-3/TRBV12-4; clone_size: .
cdr3_aa: CASSLRGRAGASSYEQYF; cdr3_nt: TGTGCCAGCAGCTTAAGGGGGCGTGCCGGGGCTAGCTCATACGAGCAGTACTTC; j_call: TRBJ2-7; d_call: TRBD1; v_call: TRBV11-2; clone_size: .
cdr3_aa: CASSPGQGGQPQHF; cdr3_nt: TGTGCCAGCAGCCCCGGACAGGGGGGTCAGCCCCAGCATTTT; j_call: TRBJ1-5; d_call: TRBD1; v_call: TRBV5-1; clone_size: many
cdr3_aa: CASSLRRNRLLPYEQYF; cdr3_nt: TGTGCCAGCAGCTTGAGGAGGAATAGACTCCTCCCCTACGAGCAGTACTTC; j_call: TRBJ2-7; d_call: .; v_call: TRBV5-4; clone_size: few
cdr3_aa: CASSSSGGGAYGYTF; cdr3_nt: TGTGCCAGCAGTTCATCAGGAGGGGGCGCCTATGGCTACACCTTC; j_call: TRBJ1-2; d_call: TRBD1; v_call: TRBV27; clone_size: .
cdr3_aa: CASSSGGIAYEQYF; cdr3_nt: TGTGCCAGCAGCTCTGGCGGGATAGCCTACGAGCAGTACTTC; j_call: TRBJ2-7; d_call: .; v_call: TRBV12-3/TRBV12-4; clone_size: .
cdr3_aa: CATSVLVYNEQFF; cdr3_nt: TGTGCCACCAGCGTTCTAGTCTACAATGAGCAGTTCTTC; j_call: TRBJ2-1; d_call: .; v_call: TRBV15; clone_size: .
cdr3_aa: CAIRTTGVYGYTF; cdr3_nt: TGTGCCATCAGAACGACAGGGGTATATGGCTACACCTTC; j_call: TRBJ1-2; d_call: TRBD1; v_call: TRBV10-3; clone_size: few
cdr3_aa: CACRTNEKLFF; cdr3_nt: TGTGCCTGCAGGACTAATGAAAAACTGTTTTTT; j_call: TRBJ1-4; d_call: .; v_call: TRBV7-2; clone_size: .